The source of this T cell receptor beta chain is a study of T cell repertoires in ileal Crohn's disease. The overall study: About half of patients got postoperative therapy: approximately 12 thiopurines, under 20 anti-TNF. General study results and limits: Endoscopic recurrence occurred in every patient whose clonality exceeded 26.8%. Compared with CD4 T cells, sorted CD8 cells carried more expanded clones.

This clone was picked up one time. Its antigen is undetermined. There are 15 residues in the CDR3. TCRdb's table, derived via immunoSEQ multiplex PCR, lists solely in-frame clones and lacks some. The table lists some 7,000 clones, around four fifths of them singletons. As to time point: inflamed ileum from the surgical specimen. Sample: ileal tissue. This clonotype was sampled from an adult with Crohn's disease. V gene TRBV21-1 combines with J gene TRBJ1-6; the D call in the table, TRBD1, was not verified against the DNA. TRBV21-1 is assigned pseudogene status. Here the CDR3 DNA reads TGTGCCAGCAGCGAGACAGGGGCCGGGAATTCACCCCTCCACTTT. This codes for CASSETGAGNSPLHF.